This T cell receptor (beta chain) was found in a study of beta chain features in type 1 diabetes. Via the markers CD45RO/CCR7/CD25/CD127/CD95/CD27, stem cell-like memory, regulatory, central memory and naive CD4+ cells were sorted. Each population that was sorted was more than 95% pure. Deletions cut 3 bases from V and 0 bases from J, with 14 bases between. CDR1 GTSNPN and CDR2 SVGIG come from the germline V gene (reference sequence). There are 15 residues in the CDR3. This clone was seen a handful of times. The antigen is undetermined. Regarding the study as a whole: Type 1 diabetes patients had TCRB CDR3s that were shorter (moderately but significantly so) in all four CD4+ subsets.

The isolated RNA, all of it, was reverse transcribed, so expressed TCRB transcripts were what got sequenced. Profiled with immunoSEQ multiplex PCR; TCRdb holds only in-frame clones, not every one. The sample records some 700,000 clones, around 15% being singletons. The clonotype comes from a young man with type 1 diabetes. The sample comprised naive CD4+ T cells from blood. The chain joins TRBV30 to TRBJ1-1, with unresolved D. DNA for the CDR3: TGTGCCTGGAGCGACGGCCCGAGAATGAACACTGAAGCTTTCTTT. Translated, it gives CAWSDGPRMNTEAFF.